These 25 T cell receptor beta chains were all obtained from the same sample, sequenced in a study of human T cells and chemical hapten exposure. Described time point: patch test 3, about 24 weeks after DPC sensitization. The treatment here: therapeutic diphenylcyclopropenone sensitization with weekly scalp DPC. Each CDR3 protein gets one entry after TCRdb re-called the RACE reads with MiXCR. This table has over 150,000 distinct CDR3 sequences, about 27% appearing once. The sequences come from whole blood, collected in connection with sensitization to the hapten diphenylcyclopropenone (DPC). These receptors originate from a woman aged 18 to 35 with alopecia areata. Some clones in this sample may be carry-over from other donors' samples.

This sequence joins TRBV4-1 and TRBJ1-2; D remains ambiguous. There are 12 residues in the CDR3. CDR1 MGHRA and CDR2 YSYEKL come from the germline V gene. The V and J ends lost 1 base and 5 bases respectively, with 5 bases between them. The CDR3 protein is CASSQGAYGYTF. The CDR3 coding sequence is TGCGCCAGCAGCCAAGGGGCGTATGGCTACACCTTC.

The chain carries TRBV20-1 and TRBJ1-1; possibly TRBD1 for D (5 bases). The V gene lost 6 bases and the J gene lost 7 bases, with 9 bases spanning the gap. CDR1 is DFQATT, CDR2 SNEGSKA, per germline (reference sequence). The CDR3 sequence is 10 residues long. In nucleotides, the CDR3 is TGCAGTGCCACGACAGATGAAGCTTTCTTT. It specifies CSATTDEAFF.

The gene calls are TRBV7-3 and TRBJ2-2; possibly TRBD1 for D (5 bases). V lost 2 bases, J lost 4 bases, and 8 bases lay in between. CDR1 and CDR2 (germline): SGHTA, FQGTGA. The CDR3 contains 14 residues. CDR3 sequence (DNA): TGTGCCAGCAGCTTAGGGGCCATCACCGGGGAGCTGTTTTTT. Its protein product is CASSLGAITGELFF.

The rearrangement joins TRBV5-1 to TRBJ2-6; either TRBD1 or TRBD2 may fit D (6 bases each). The V gene's germline CDR1 is SGHRS and CDR2 YFSETQ. The V end lost 6 bases, the J end lost 0 bases, and 22 bases lay between the germline ends. The CDR3 runs to 19 residues. CDR3 sequence (DNA): TGCGCCAGCACGGTGTACAGGGAGGCCCTAAACTCTGGGGCCAACGTCCTGACTTTC. This translates into CASTVYREALNSGANVLTF.

The gene calls are TRBV7-9 and TRBJ2-7, with D possibly TRBD1 on 6 matching bases. The length of the CDR3 is 14 residues. V shed 3 bases and J shed 5 bases, with 14 bases lying between them. Germline CDR1 SEHNR, CDR2 FQNEAQ (reference sequence). This CDR3 is CASSFPQGFDEQYF. Here the CDR3 DNA reads TGTGCCAGCAGCTTTCCCCAGGGGTTTGACGAGCAGTACTTC.

The V call is TRBV4-1, the J call TRBJ2-7, with 8 bases matching TRBD1. V lost 0 bases and J lost 0; bases outside the gene matches: 4. The CDR3 totals 16 residues. Germline CDR1 is MGHRA and CDR2 is YSYEKL. The CDR3 here is CASSQDDRGSSYEQYF. CDR3 sequence (DNA): TGCGCCAGCAGCCAAGATGACAGGGGCAGCTCCTACGAGCAGTACTTC.

This clonotype occurred many times. This chain uses TRBV4-1 with TRBJ2-7; no firm D call. CDR1 is MGHRA and CDR2 is YSYEKL in the germline V gene. The CDR3 loop spans 13 amino acids. Trimming pared 1 base from V and 6 bases from J, leaving 10 bases between. The CDR3 coding sequence is TGCGCCAGCAGCCAAGTGCAGACACTCGAGCAGTACTTC. Translating it yields CASSQVQTLEQYF.

In its sample, this clonotype was seen a few times. The V and J genes are TRBV13 and TRBJ2-2; maybe TRBD1 (6 bases). The germline gives CDR1 PRHDT, CDR2 FYEKMQ (reference sequence). The CDR3 spans 12 residues. Trimming stripped 6 bases from V and 9 bases from J, with 11 bases between. The DNA for the CDR3 is TGTGCCAGCAGGCGGACAGACCGGGAGCTGTTTTTT. Residues: CASRRTDRELFF.

This clonotype has only a few counts. The CDR3 loop is CASSYLTGTSGGPYYEQYF. The CDR3 DNA follows: TGTGCCAGCAGTTACTTAACCGGGACTAGCGGGGGGCCCTACTACGAGCAGTACTTC. The chain carries TRBV6-2 or TRBV6-3 and TRBJ2-7; 15 bases line up with TRBD2. Germline CDR1 reads MNHEY; CDR2 reads SVGEGT. The CDR3 runs 19 residues. Germline trimming cut 1 base from V and 3 bases from J; bases unmatched to any gene: 10.

This clonotype was counted a few times. The J gene is TRBJ2-3, the V gene TRBV7-6; 9 nucleotides match TRBD1. After removal of 4 bases from V and 1 base from J, the junction contained 3 bases not matched to a gene. Germline lookup yields CDR1 SGHVS and CDR2 FNYEAQ. The CDR3 consists of 15 residues. The CDR3 is CASSYRGLGTDTQYF. For the CDR3, the DNA is TGTGCCAGCAGCTACAGGGGGCTTGGCACAGATACGCAGTATTTT.

The count of this clonotype is one. The V gene is TRBV29-1, the J gene TRBJ1-1; unclear D gene. The V gene's germline CDR1 is SQVTM and CDR2 ANQGSEA. The V end lost 8 bases, the J end lost 7 bases, and 17 bases lay between the germline ends. The CDR3 totals 12 residues. CDR3: CSFQPGPHEAFF. In DNA, the CDR3 is TGCAGCTTTCAACCTGGACCGCATGAAGCTTTCTTT.

In its sample, this clonotype was seen many times. This chain uses TRBV20-1 with TRBJ2-5, with unresolved D. This CDR3 region has 14 residues. Germline V lookup: CDR1 DFQATT, CDR2 SNEGSKA (reference sequence). Trimming shortened V by 3 bases and J by 4 bases, and 15 bases separated the two germline ends. CDR3 nucleotides: TGCAGTGCTAGGGAATACTCCCTGGGAGAGACCCAGTACTTC. This gives the protein CSAREYSLGETQYF.

The gene calls are TRBV12-3 or TRBV12-4 and TRBJ2-3, with 8 positions matching TRBD2. The CDR3 extends over 15 amino acids. V lost 5 bases, J lost 3 bases, and 7 bases stayed unmatched. CDR3 nucleotides: TGTGCCAGCAGTCCCCCGACGGGGGGGACAGATACGCAGTATTTT. Residues: CASSPPTGGTDTQYF.

V gene TRBV9 combines with J gene TRBJ1-1; D perhaps matches TRBD1 (6 bases). CDR1 is SGDLS, CDR2 YYNGEE, per germline. This CDR3 has 15 amino acids. The V end was cut by 0 bases, the J end by 2 bases, with 11 bases between. The CDR3 reads CASSVVGARNTEAFF. DNA of the CDR3: TGTGCCAGCAGCGTAGTGGGGGCGCGTAACACTGAAGCTTTCTTT.

The chain links TRBV6-5 to TRBJ1-1; TRBD1 might be the D (5 bases). CDR3 length: 14 amino acids. Germline V gene lookup returns CDR1 MNHEY and CDR2 SVGAGI. The V end was cut by 4 bases, the J end by 4 bases, with 13 bases between. In DNA, the CDR3 is TGTGCCAGCAGTTCCAGGGTTAGGGGCACTGAAGCTTTCTTT. Its protein is CASSSRVRGTEAFF.

V is TRBV11-2 and J is TRBJ2-7; 10 bases match TRBD2. This CDR3 is 15 amino acids long. Germline trimming cut 5 bases from V and 3 bases from J; bases unmatched to any gene: 7. Germline CDR1 is SGHAT and CDR2 is FQNNGV. The CDR3 sequence: CASSHSGRGIYEQYF. Written as DNA, the CDR3 is TGTGCCAGCAGCCACAGCGGGAGGGGTATCTACGAGCAGTACTTC.

This clonotype came up a few times. The CDR3 region is CASSLGTGNSNQPQHF. The CDR3 DNA reads as TGTGCCAGCAGCTTAGGGACAGGGAATAGCAATCAGCCCCAGCATTTT. V gene TRBV7-2 combines with J gene TRBJ1-5; 8 nucleotides match TRBD1. The CDR3 length is 16 residues. V lost 1 base and J lost 0; bases outside the gene matches: 2. The germline V gene has CDR1 SGHTA and CDR2 FQGNSA.

The chain joins TRBV5-6 to TRBJ1-3; D might be TRBD1 (5 bases). CDR3 length equals 15 residues. Germline loops: CDR1 SGHDT, CDR2 YYEEEE. Trimming removed 4 bases at V and 3 bases at J, with 14 bases between. CDR3 sequence reads: CASSLIWGSGNTIYF. The CDR3 coding sequence is TGTGCCAGCAGCCTTATCTGGGGCAGTGGAAACACCATATATTTT.

This clonotype came up a few times. This chain joins TRBV28 and TRBJ2-7; D unresolved. The germline V gene encodes CDR1 MDHEN and CDR2 SYDVKM. V was pared by 7 bases and J by 0 bases, with 7 bases between. This CDR3 comprises 12 residues. The CDR3 loop reads CASTAPSYEQYF. The CDR3 DNA reads TGTGCCAGCACCGCCCCCTCCTACGAGCAGTACTTC. Looking up the rest from reference TRBV28 and TRBJ2-7 gives the full variable domain: DVKVTQSSRYLVKRTGEKVFLECVQDMDHENMFWYRQDPGLGLRLIYFSYDVKMKEKGDIPEGYSVSREKKERFSLILESASTNQTSMYLCASTAPSYEQYFGPGTRLTVT.

The genes are TRBV19 and TRBJ1-5; 8 bases fit TRBD1. The V and J ends lost 4 bases and 0 bases, in that order; junction bases with no gene match: 5. CDR1 and CDR2 (germline): LNHDA, SQIVND (reference sequence). The CDR3 extends over 16 amino acids. The CDR3 bases are TGTGCCAGTAGTAAGCGACAGGGGTATAGCAATCAGCCCCAGCATTTT. Its translation is CASSKRQGYSNQPQHF.

The CDR3 coding sequence is TGTGCCAGCAGCTTTCCAGGGTATGATCAGCCCCAGCATTTT. This gives the protein CASSFPGYDQPQHF. V and J are TRBV7-9 and TRBJ1-5, with D possibly being TRBD1 (5 bases). V was pared by 3 bases and J by 5 bases, with 11 bases between. CDR1 and CDR2 from the germline V gene are SEHNR and FQNEAQ (reference sequence). CDR3 length: 14 amino acids.

This clonotype was observed a few times. The gene calls are TRBV5-4 and TRBJ2-7, with 7 bases matching TRBD2. Germline loops: CDR1 SGHNT, CDR2 YYREEE (reference sequence). V lost 2 bases to trimming and J lost 7 bases; unmatched junction nucleotides: 9. This CDR3 contains 14 residues. CDR3 region: CASSFRREWGEQYF. The CDR3, as DNA: TGTGCCAGCAGCTTCCGGCGGGAGTGGGGAGAGCAGTACTTC.

The chain uses TRBV9 and TRBJ2-7; D not resolved. The V gene's germline CDR1 is SGDLS and CDR2 YYNGEE. V lost 4 bases, J lost 3 bases, and 14 bases lay in between. The CDR3 totals 14 residues. This chain's CDR3 is CASSPPQKSYEQYF. The CDR3, as DNA: TGTGCCAGCAGCCCTCCACAGAAGAGCTACGAGCAGTACTTC.

The chain couples TRBV5-1 to TRBJ1-6; D gene ambiguous. There are 13 residues in the CDR3. V dropped 7 bases and J dropped 4 bases, with 9 bases sitting between them. Germline CDR1 is SGHRS and CDR2 is YFSETQ. The CDR3 sequence is CASSQRYNSPLHF. CDR3 sequence (DNA): TGCGCCAGCTCTCAGCGGTATAATTCACCCCTCCACTTT.

The chain has TRBV7-9 and TRBJ1-1; no reliable D call. The germline CDR1 and CDR2 sequences are SEHNR and FQNEAQ (reference sequence). V was trimmed by 2 bases and J by 6 bases, leaving 4 bases between them. This CDR3 is 11 amino acids long. The CDR3 here is CASSLLSEAFF. The CDR3, as DNA: TGTGCCAGCAGCTTATTGTCTGAAGCTTTCTTT.